These 3 T cell receptor beta chains share one sample of origin, sequenced in a study of OX40 agonist ivuxolimab in advanced cancers. Sequenced by immunoSEQ multiplex PCR; TCRdb stores in-frame clones only, minus some. The sample contains approximately 39,000 clones, 65% to 85% of which appear only once. Specimen: CD4+ or CD8+ T cells sorted from blood, collected in a trial of the OX40 agonist ivuxolimab. These receptor sequences come from an adult with an advanced solid tumor such as melanoma, head and neck, liver or kidney cancer.

The chain recombines TRBV7-9 with TRBJ2-7; the match to TRBD2 covers 8 bases. The J segment lost 1 base and the V segment lost 5 bases, leaving 4 bases of the junction unmatched. The CDR3 runs 14 residues. Germline V gene sequence: CDR1 SEHNR, CDR2 FQNEAQ (reference sequence). The CDR3 region is CASSPQRGSYEQYF. The CDR3 nucleotides are TGTGCCAGCAGCCCCCAGCGGGGGTCCTACGAGCAGTACTTC.

With regard to this clone: At the DNA level, this CDR3 is encoded by other sequences in the same sample as well. This chain joins TRBV7-9 and TRBJ1-2; tentatively, D is TRBD1 (5 bases). CDR1 and CDR2 from the germline V gene are SEHNR and FQNEAQ (reference sequence). Trimming pared 3 bases from V and 4 bases from J, leaving 6 bases between. The CDR3 is made up of 12 amino acids. In DNA, the CDR3 is TGTGCCAGCAGCTTGGGGGTCTATGGCTACACCTTC. Translated: CASSLGVYGYTF.

This clone was detected once. The V call is TRBV27, the J call TRBJ1-1, with unresolved D. The CDR3 length is 14 residues. The V end lost 2 bases, the J end lost 1 base, and 8 bases lay between the germline ends. Germline V gives CDR1 MNHEY, CDR2 SMNVEV (reference sequence). Written as DNA, the CDR3 is TGTGCCAGCAGTTTACAGGCAGGGAACACTGAAGCTTTCTTT. Amino acid sequence: CASSLQAGNTEAFF.